This TCR beta chain was documented in a study of blood T cell repertoires in COVID-19. Study summary: The cDNA or gDNA used as material had been derived from T cells, B-cell-depleted T cells, or PBMCs.

V was shortened by 3 bases and J by 2 bases, with 15 bases between the two germline ends. Looked up from germline, CDR1 is SGHNT and CDR2 is YYREEE (reference sequence). This CDR3 has 16 amino acids. Original data processing: Reference gene primer amplification in the assay estimated nucleated cell counts. Repertoires were generated with immunoSEQ multiplex PCR, while TCRdb's copy carries only in-frame clones and drops some. V and J calls plus clone size are reproduced from that table; the DNA served to infer D and trimming. Counted here are 200,000 to 300,000 clones, approximately 89% occurring once; the ten biggest clones make up 1% to 1.5%. Participants spanned ages about 18 to 100 years and resided in 20 to 25 US areas. Clinical history reported by participants formed the basis on which cohorts were assigned.

The receptor was derived from a woman between 40 and 55 years old with acute COVID-19. Material for sequencing was PBMCs or T cells enriched from blood (not recorded which). This chain connects TRBV5-4 to TRBJ2-1; D possibly corresponds to TRBD2 (6 bases). This CDR3 is CASSWEAAATYNEQFF. The CDR3 DNA follows: TGTGCCAGCAGCTGGGAGGCAGCGGCTACCTACAATGAGCAGTTCTTC.